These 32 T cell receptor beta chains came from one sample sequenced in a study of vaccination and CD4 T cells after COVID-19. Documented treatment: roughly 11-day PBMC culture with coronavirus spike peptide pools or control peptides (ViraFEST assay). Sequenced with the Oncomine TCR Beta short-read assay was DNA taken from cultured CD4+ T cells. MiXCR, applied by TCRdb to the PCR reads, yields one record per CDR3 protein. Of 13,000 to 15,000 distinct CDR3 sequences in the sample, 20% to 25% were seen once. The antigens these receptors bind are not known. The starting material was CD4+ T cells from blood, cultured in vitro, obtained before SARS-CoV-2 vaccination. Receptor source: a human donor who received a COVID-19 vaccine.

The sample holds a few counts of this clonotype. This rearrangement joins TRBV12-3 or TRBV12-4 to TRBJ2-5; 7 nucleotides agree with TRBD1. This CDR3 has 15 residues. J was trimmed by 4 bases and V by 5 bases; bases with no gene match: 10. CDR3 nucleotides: TGTGCCAGCAGTCCCACCCACAGGGGTTTAGAGACCCAGTACTTC. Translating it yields CASSPTHRGLETQYF.

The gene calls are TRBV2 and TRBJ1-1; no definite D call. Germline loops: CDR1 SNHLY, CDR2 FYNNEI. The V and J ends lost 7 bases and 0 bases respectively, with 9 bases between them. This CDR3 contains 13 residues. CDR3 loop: CASMADMNTEAFF. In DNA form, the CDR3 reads TGTGCCAGCATGGCGGATATGAACACTGAAGCTTTCTTT.

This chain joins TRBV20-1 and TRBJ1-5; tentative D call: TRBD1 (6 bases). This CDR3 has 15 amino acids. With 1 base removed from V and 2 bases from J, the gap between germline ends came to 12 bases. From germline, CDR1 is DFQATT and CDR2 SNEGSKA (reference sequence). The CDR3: CSARVQGERNQPQHF. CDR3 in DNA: TGCAGTGCTAGAGTACAGGGCGAGCGCAATCAGCCCCAGCATTTT.

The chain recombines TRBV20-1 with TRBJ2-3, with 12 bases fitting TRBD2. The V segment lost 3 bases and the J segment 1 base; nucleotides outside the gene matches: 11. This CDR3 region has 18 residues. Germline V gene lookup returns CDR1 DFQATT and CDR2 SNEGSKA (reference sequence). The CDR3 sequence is CSASLTSGGPPGTDTQYF. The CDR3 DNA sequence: TGCAGTGCTAGCCTTACTAGCGGGGGGCCCCCCGGCACAGATACGCAGTATTTT.

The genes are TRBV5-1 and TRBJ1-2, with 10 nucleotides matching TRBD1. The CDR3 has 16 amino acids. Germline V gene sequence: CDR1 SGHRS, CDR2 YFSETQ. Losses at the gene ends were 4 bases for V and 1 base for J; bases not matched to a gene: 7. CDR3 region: CASSLSGTGVNYGYTF. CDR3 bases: TGCGCCAGCAGCCTATCTGGGACAGGGGTTAACTATGGCTACACCTTC. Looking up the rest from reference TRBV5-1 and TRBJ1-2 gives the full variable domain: KAGVTQTPRYLIKTRGQQVTLSCSPISGHRSVSWYQQTPGQGLQFLFEYFSETQRNKGNFPGRFSGRQFSNSRSEMNVSTLELGDSALYLCASSLSGTGVNYGYTFGSGTRLTVV.

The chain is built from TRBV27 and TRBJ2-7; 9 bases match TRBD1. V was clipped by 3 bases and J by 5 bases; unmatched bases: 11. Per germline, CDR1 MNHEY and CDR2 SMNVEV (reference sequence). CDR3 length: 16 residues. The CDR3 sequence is CASSLTPWDRAHEQYF. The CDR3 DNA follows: TGTGCCAGCAGTTTGACCCCGTGGGACAGGGCCCACGAGCAGTACTTC.

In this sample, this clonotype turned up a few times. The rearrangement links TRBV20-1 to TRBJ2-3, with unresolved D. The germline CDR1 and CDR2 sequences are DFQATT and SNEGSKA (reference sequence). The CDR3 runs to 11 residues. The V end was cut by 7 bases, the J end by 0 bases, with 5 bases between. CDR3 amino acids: CSVLSTDTQYF. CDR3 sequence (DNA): TGCAGTGTGCTGAGCACAGATACGCAGTATTTT.

This chain's CDR3 is CSARGIVNTEAFF. The CDR3 DNA reads as TGCAGTGCTAGGGGGATAGTGAACACTGAAGCTTTCTTT. The chain is built from TRBV20-1 and TRBJ1-1, with no clear D. The CDR3 sequence is 13 residues long. Per the germline V gene, CDR1 is DFQATT and CDR2 is SNEGSKA (reference sequence). V was trimmed by 3 bases and J by 0 bases, leaving 8 bases between them.

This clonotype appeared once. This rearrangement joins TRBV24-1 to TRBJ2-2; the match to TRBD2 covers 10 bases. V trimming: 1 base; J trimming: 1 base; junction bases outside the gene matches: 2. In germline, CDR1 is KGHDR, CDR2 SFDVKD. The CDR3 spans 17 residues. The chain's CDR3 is CATSDFLAGENTGELFF. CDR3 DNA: TGTGCCACCAGTGATTTTCTAGCGGGGGAGAACACCGGGGAGCTGTTTTTT.

In DNA form, the CDR3 reads TGCAGTGCCGCCCCGGGACTAGCGGCGGGGAGCTCCTACGAGCAGTACTTC. Its protein is CSAAPGLAAGSSYEQYF. V gene TRBV20-1 combines with J gene TRBJ2-7, with 11 bases matching TRBD2. The V gene's germline CDR1 is DFQATT and CDR2 SNEGSKA (reference sequence). The ends lost 6 bases at V and 0 bases at J; junction bases unmatched: 13. The CDR3 runs to 17 residues.

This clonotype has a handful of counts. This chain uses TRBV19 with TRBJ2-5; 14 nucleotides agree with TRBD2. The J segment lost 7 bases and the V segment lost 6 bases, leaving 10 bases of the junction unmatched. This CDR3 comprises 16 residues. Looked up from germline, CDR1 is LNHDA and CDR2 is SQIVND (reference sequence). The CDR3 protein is CASSRLAGGLTGTQYF. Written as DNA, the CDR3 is TGTGCCAGTAGCCGACTAGCGGGGGGGCTGACTGGGACCCAGTACTTC.

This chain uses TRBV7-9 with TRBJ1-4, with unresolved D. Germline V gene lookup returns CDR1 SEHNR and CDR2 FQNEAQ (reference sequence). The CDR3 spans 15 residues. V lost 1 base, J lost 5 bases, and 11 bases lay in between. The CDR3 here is CASSLGGSGNEKLFF. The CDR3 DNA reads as TGTGCCAGCAGCTTAGGTGGGTCGGGAAATGAAAAACTGTTTTTT.

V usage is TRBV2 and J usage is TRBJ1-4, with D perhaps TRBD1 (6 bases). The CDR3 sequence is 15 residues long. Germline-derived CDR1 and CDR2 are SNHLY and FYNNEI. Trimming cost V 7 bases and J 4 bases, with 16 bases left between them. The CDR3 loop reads CASNGGQLSNEKLFF. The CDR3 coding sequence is TGTGCCAGCAATGGAGGACAGTTAAGTAATGAAAAACTGTTTTTT.

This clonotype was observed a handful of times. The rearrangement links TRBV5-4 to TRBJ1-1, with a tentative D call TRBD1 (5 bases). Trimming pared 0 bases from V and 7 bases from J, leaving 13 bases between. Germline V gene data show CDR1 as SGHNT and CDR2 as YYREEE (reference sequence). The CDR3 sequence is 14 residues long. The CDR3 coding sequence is TGTGCCAGCAGCTTGGAAGGGGCAGACAGTGAAGCTTTCTTT. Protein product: CASSLEGADSEAFF. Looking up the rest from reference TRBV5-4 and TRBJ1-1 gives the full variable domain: ETGVTQSPTHLIKTRGQQVTLRCSSQSGHNTVSWYQQALGQGPQFIFQYYREEENGRGNFPPRFSGLQFPNYSSELNVNALELDDSALYLCASSLEGADSEAFFGQGTRLTVV.

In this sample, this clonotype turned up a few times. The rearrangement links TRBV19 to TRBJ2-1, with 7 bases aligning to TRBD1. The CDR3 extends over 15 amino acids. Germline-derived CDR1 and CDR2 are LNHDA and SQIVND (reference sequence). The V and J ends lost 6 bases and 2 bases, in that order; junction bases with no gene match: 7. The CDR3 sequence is CASSITGTAYNEQFF. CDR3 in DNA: TGTGCCAGTAGCATAACCGGGACAGCCTACAATGAGCAGTTCTTC. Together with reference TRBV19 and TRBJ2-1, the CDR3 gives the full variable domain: DGGITQSPKYLFRKEGQNVTLSCEQNLNHDAMYWYRQDPGQGLRLIYYSQIVNDFQKGDIAEGYSVSREKKESFPLTVTSAQKNPTAFYLCASSITGTAYNEQFFGPGTRLTVL.

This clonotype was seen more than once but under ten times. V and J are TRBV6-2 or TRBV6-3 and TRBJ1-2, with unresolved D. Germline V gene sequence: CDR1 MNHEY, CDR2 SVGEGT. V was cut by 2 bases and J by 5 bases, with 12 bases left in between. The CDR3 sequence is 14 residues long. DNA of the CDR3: TGTGCCAGCAGTTACCCTACGTGGGCATATGGCTACACCTTC. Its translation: CASSYPTWAYGYTF.

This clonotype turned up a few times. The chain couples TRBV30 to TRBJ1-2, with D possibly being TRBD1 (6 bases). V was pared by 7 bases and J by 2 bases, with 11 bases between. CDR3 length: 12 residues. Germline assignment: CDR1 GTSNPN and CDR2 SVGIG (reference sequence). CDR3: CAYTGFNYGYTF. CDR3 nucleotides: TGTGCCTATACAGGGTTCAACTATGGCTACACCTTC.

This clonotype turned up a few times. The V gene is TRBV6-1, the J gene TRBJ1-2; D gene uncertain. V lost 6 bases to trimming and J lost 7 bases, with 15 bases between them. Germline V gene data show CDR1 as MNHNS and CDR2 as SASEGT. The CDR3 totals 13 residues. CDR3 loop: CASSERSRGGYTF. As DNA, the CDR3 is TGTGCCAGCAGCGAACGCTCGCGGGGTGGCTACACCTTC.

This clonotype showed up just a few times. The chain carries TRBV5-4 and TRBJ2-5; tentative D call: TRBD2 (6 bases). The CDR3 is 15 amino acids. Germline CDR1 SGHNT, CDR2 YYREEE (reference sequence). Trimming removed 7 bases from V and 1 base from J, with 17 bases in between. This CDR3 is CASGFQGGSQETQYF. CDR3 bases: TGTGCCAGCGGATTCCAGGGAGGATCCCAAGAGACCCAGTACTTC.

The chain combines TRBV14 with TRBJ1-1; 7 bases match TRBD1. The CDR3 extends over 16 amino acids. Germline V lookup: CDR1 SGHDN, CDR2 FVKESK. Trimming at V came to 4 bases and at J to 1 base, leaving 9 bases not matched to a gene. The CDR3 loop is CASSPVGRDRNTEAFF. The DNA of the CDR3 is TGTGCCAGCAGCCCCGTGGGCCGGGACAGGAACACTGAAGCTTTCTTT.

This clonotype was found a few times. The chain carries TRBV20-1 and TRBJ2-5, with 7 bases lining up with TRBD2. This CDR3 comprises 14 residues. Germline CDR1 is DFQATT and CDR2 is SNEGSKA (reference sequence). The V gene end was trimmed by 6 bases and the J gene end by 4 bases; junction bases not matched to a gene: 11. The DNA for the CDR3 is TGCAGTGCCCCCCCCGGGGGGATGGGAGAGACCCAGTACTTC. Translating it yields CSAPPGGMGETQYF.

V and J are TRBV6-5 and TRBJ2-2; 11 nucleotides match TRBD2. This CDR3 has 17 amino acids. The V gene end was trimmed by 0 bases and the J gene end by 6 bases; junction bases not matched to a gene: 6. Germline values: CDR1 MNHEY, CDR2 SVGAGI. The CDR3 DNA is TGTGCCAGCAGTTACTCGATAGTAGCGGGGGGGCCCGGGGAGCTGTTTTTT. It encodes CASSYSIVAGGPGELFF.

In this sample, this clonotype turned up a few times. In nucleotides, the CDR3 is TGTGCCAGCAAGGCTTACCGGGACAGGGGAACACTATCCTACGAGCAGTACTTC. Protein sequence: CASKAYRDRGTLSYEQYF. The chain uses TRBV28 and TRBJ2-7; 10 bases map to TRBD1. Trimming cost V 7 bases and J 1 base; bases outside gene matches: 16. The CDR3 runs to 18 residues. Germline-derived CDR1 and CDR2 are MDHEN and SYDVKM.

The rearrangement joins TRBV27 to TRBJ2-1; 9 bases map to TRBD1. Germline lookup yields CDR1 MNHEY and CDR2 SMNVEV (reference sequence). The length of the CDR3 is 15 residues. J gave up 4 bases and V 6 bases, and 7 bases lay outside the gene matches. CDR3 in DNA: TGTGCCAGCAGCAAGGGACAGGGCCCTTACAATGAGCAGTTCTTC. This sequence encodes CASSKGQGPYNEQFF.

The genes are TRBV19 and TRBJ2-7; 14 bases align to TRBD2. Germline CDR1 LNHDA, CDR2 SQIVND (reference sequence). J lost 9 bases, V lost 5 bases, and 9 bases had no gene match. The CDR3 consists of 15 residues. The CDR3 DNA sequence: TGTGCCAGTAGTTCCGGACTAGCGGGGGGCCGGGGGCAGTACTTC. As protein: CASSSGLAGGRGQYF.

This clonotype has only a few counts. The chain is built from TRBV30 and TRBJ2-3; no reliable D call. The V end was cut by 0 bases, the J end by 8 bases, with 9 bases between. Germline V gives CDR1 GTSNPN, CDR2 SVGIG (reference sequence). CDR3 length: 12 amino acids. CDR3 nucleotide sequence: TGTGCCTGGAGTGTAGGGTCTAGTACGCAGTATTTT. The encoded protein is CAWSVGSSTQYF.

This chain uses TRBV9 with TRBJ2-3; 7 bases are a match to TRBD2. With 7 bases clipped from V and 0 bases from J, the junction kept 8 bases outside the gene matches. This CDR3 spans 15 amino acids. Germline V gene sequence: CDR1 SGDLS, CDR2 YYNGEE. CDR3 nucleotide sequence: TGTGCCAGCTCCCCGGGGGGTAGCAGCACAGATACGCAGTATTTT. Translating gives CASSPGGSSTDTQYF.

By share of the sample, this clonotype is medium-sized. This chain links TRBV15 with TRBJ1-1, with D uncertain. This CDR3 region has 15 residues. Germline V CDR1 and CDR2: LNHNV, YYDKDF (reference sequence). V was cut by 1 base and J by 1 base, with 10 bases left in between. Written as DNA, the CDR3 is TGTGCCACCAGCAGAGTAGGTGAGGCGAACACTGAAGCTTTCTTT. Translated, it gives CATSRVGEANTEAFF.

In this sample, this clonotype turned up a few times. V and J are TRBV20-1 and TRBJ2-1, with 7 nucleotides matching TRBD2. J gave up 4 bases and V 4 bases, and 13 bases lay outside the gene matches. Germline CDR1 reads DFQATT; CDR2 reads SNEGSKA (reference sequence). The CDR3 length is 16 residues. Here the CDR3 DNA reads TGCAGTGCTACCGGGGCTAGCGGACCTATTTACAATGAGCAGTTCTTC. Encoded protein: CSATGASGPIYNEQFF.

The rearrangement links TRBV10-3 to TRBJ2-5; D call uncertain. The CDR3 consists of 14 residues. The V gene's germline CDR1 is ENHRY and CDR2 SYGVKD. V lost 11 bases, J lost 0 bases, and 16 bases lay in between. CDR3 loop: CAPQSGRNQETQYF. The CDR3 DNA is TGTGCCCCCCAATCTGGACGGAACCAAGAGACCCAGTACTTC.

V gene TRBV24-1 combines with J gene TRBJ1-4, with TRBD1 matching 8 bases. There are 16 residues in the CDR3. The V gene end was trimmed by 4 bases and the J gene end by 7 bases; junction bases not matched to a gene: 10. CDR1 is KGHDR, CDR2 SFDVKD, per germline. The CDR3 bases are TGTGCCACCAGTGACTCTTATACAGGGGGTGGTGAAAAACTGTTTTTT. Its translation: CATSDSYTGGGEKLFF.

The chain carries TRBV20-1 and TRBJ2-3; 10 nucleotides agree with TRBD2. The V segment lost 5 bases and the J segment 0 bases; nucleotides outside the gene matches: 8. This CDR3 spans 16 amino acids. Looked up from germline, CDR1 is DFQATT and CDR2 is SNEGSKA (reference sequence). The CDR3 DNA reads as TGCAGTGCTCCTACATGGACTAGCGGAAGCACAGATACGCAGTATTTT. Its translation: CSAPTWTSGSTDTQYF.